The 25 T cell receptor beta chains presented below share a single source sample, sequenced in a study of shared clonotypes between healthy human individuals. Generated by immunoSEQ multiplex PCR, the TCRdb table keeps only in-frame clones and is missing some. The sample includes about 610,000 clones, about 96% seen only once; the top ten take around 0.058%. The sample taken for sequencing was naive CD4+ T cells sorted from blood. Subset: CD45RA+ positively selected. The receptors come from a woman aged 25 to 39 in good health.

The CDR3 reads CASRLTGIYGYTF. For the CDR3, the DNA is TGTGCCAGCAGGTTGACAGGGATCTATGGCTACACCTTC. The rearrangement uses TRBV28 and TRBJ1-2, with TRBD1 identical over 7 bases. The CDR3 runs to 13 residues. Germline-derived CDR1 and CDR2 are MDHEN and SYDVKM. The J segment lost 4 bases and the V segment lost 6 bases, leaving 5 bases of the junction unmatched.

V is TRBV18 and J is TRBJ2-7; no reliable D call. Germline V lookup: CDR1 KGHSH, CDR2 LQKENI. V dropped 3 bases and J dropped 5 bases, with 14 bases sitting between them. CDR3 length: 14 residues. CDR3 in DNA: TGTGCCAGCTCACCGATTAGCTCCTCGGACGAGCAGTACTTC. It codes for CASSPISSSDEQYF.

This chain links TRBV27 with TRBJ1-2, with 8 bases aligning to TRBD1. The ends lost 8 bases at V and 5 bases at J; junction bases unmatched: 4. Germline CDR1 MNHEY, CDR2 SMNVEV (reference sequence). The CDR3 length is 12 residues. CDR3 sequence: CASHTGGYGYTF. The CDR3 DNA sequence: TGTGCCAGCCATACAGGGGGGTATGGCTACACCTTC.

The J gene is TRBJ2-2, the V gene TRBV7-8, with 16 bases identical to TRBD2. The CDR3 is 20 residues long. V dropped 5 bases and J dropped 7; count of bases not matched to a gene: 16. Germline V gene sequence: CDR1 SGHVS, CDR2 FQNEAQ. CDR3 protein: CASSPTLGPGLAGGGGELFF. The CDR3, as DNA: TGTGCCAGCAGCCCGACTTTAGGCCCGGGACTAGCGGGAGGGGGCGGGGAGCTGTTTTTT.

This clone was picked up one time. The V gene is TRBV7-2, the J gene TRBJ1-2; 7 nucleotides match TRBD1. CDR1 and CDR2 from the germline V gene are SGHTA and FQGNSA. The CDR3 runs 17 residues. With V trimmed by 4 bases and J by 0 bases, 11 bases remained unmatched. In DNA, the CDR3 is TGTGCCAGCAGCTATTTGTGGACAGGTTCTTCTAACTATGGCTACACCTTC. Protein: CASSYLWTGSSNYGYTF. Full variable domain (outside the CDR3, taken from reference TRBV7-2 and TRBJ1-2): GAGVSQSPSNKVTEKGKDVELRCDPISGHTALYWYRQSLGQGLEFLIYFQGNSAPDKSGLPSDRFSAERTGGSVSTLTIQRTQQEDSAVYLCASSYLWTGSSNYGYTFGSGTRLTVV.

The CDR3 DNA is TGTGCCAGCAGACCTCGACAAAACTCCTACAATGAGCAGTTCTTC. Protein: CASRPRQNSYNEQFF. The chain couples TRBV27 to TRBJ2-1; no clear D. The germline V gene encodes CDR1 MNHEY and CDR2 SMNVEV (reference sequence). The CDR3 has 15 residues. V lost 6 bases to trimming and J lost 0 bases, with 12 bases between them.

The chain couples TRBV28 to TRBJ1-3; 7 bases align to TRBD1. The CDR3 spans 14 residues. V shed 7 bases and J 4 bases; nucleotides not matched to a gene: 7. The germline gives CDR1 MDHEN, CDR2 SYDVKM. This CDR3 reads CASKRQGKGNTIYF. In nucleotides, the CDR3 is TGTGCCAGCAAGAGACAGGGAAAAGGAAACACCATATATTTT. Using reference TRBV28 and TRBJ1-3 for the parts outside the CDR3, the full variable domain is DVKVTQSSRYLVKRTGEKVFLECVQDMDHENMFWYRQDPGLGLRLIYFSYDVKMKEKGDIPEGYSVSREKKERFSLILESASTNQTSMYLCASKRQGKGNTIYFGEGSWLTVV.

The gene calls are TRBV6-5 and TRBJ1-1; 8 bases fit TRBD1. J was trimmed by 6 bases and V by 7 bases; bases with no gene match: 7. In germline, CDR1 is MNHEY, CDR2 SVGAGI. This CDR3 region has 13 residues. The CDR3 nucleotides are TGTGCCAGCAACAGACAGGGGTTGGCTGAAGCTTTCTTT. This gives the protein CASNRQGLAEAFF.

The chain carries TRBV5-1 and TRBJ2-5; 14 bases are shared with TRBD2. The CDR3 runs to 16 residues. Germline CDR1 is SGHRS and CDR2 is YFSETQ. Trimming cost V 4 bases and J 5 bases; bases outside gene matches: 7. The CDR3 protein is CASSPGLAGVMETQYF. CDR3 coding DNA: TGCGCCAGCAGCCCGGGACTAGCGGGAGTGATGGAGACCCAGTACTTC.

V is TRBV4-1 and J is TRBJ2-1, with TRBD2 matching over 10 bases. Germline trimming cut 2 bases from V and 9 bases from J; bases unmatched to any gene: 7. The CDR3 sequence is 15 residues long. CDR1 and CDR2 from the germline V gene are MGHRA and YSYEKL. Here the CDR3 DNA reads TGCGCCAGCAGCCAACCCCCTAGCGGGAGACTTGAGCAGTTCTTC. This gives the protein CASSQPPSGRLEQFF.

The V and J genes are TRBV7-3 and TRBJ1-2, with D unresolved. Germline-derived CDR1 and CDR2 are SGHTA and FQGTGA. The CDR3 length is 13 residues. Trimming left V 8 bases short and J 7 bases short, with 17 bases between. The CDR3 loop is CASASLSRFGYTF. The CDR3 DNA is TGTGCCAGCGCCAGTCTATCCCGTTTTGGCTACACCTTC.

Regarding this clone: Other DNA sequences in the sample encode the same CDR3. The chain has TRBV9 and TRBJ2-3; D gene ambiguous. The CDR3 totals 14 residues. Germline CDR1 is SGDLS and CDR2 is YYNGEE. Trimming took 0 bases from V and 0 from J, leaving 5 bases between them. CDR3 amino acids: CASSVDPSTDTQYF. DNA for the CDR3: TGTGCCAGCAGCGTAGATCCGAGCACAGATACGCAGTATTTT. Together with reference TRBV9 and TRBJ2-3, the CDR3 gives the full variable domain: DSGVTQTPKHLITATGQRVTLRCSPRSGDLSVYWYQQSLDQGLQFLIQYYNGEERAKGNILERFSAQQFPDLHSELNLSSLELGDSALYFCASSVDPSTDTQYFGPGTRLTVL.

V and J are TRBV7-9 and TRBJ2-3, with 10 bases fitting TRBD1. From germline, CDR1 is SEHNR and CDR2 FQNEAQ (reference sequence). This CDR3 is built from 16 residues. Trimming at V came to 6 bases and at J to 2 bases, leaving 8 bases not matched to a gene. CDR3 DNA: TGTGCCAGCAGAGACGTGGGACAGGGGATCACAGATACGCAGTATTTT. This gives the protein CASRDVGQGITDTQYF.

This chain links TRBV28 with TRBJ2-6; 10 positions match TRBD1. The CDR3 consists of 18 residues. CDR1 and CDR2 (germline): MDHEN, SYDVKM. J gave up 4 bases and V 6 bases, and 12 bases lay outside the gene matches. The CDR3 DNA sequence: TGTGCCAGCAGGTCCTACCCCGGGACAGGGGCGGGGGCCAACGTCCTGACTTTC. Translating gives CASRSYPGTGAGANVLTF.

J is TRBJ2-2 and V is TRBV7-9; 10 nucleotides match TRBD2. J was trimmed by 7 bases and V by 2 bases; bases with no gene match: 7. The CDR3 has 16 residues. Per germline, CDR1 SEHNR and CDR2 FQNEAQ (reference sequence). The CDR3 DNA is TGTGCCAGCAGCTTACGGCGACTAGCGGGTTTCGGGGAGCTGTTTTTT. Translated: CASSLRRLAGFGELFF.

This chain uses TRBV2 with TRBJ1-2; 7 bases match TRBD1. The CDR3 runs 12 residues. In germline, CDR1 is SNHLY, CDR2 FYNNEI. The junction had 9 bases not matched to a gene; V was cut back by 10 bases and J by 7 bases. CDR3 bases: TGTGCCACCTACAGGGGAGAGTTTGGCTACACCTTC. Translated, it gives CATYRGEFGYTF.

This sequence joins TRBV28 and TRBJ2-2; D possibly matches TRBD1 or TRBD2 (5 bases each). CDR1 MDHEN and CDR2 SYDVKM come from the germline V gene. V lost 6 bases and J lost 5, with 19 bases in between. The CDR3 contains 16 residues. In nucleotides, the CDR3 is TGTGCCAGCAGCTCACCAGGGACCACCCCGACCGGGGAGCTGTTTTTT. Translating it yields CASSSPGTTPTGELFF.

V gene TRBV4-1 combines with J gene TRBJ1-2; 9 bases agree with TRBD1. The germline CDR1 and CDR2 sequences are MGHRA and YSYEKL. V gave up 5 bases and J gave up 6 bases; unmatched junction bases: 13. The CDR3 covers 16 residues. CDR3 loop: CASSAPPGQGLHGYTF. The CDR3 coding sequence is TGCGCCAGCAGCGCCCCGCCGGGACAGGGATTACATGGCTACACCTTC.

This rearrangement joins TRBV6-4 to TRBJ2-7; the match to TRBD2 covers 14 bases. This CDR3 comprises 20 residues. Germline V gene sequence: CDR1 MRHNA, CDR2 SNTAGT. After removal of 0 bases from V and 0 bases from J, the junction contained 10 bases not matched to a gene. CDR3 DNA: TGTGCCAGCAGTGACTCTACCTCCGGGACTAGCGGGAGAAGCTCCTACGAGCAGTACTTC. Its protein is CASSDSTSGTSGRSSYEQYF.

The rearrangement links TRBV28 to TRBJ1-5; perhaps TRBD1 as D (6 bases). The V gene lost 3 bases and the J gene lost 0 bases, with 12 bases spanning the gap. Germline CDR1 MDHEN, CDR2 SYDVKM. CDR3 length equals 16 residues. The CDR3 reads CASSFPDRHSNQPQHF. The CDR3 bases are TGTGCCAGCAGTTTCCCCGACAGGCATAGCAATCAGCCCCAGCATTTT.

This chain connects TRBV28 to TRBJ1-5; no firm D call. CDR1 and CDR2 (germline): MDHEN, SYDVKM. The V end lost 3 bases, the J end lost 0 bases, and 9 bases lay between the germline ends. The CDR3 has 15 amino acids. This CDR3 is CASSFVLGSNQPQHF. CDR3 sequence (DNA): TGTGCCAGCAGTTTCGTCTTAGGTAGCAATCAGCCCCAGCATTTT.

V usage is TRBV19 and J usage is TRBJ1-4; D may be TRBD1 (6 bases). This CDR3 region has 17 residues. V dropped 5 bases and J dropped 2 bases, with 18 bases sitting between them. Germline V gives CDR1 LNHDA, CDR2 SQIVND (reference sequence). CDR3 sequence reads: CASSALRGGSTNEKLFF. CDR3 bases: TGTGCCAGTAGTGCCCTCAGGGGAGGGTCTACTAATGAAAAACTGTTTTTT.

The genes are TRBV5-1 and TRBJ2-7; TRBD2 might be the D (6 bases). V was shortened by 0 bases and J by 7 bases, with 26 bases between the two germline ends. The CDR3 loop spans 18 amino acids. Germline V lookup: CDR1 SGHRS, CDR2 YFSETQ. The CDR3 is CASSLVVESMTSGGEQYF. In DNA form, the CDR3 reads TGCGCCAGCAGCTTGGTGGTGGAATCGATGACTAGTGGGGGGGAGCAGTACTTC.

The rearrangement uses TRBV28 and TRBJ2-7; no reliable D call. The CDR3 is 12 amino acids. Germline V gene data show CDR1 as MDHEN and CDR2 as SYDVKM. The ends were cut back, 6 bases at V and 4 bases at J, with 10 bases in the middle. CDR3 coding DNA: TGTGCCAGCAGCTCGAATTTGTACGAGCAGTACTTC. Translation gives CASSSNLYEQYF.

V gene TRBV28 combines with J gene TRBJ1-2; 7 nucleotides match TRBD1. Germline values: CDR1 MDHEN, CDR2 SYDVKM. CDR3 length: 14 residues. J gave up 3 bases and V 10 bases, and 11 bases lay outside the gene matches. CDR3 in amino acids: CATHNRGSHYGYTF. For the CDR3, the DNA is TGTGCCACCCACAACAGGGGATCCCACTATGGCTACACCTTC.